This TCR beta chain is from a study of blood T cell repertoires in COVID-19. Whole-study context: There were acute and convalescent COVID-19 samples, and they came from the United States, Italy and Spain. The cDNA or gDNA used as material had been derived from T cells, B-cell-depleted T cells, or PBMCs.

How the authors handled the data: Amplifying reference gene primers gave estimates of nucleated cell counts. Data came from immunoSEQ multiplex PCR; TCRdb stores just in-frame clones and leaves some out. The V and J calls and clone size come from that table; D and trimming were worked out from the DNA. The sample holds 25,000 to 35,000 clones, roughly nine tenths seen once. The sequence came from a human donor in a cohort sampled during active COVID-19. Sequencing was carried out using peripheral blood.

CDR3 sequence: CSVEGGLNYNEQFF. The CDR3, as DNA: TGCAGCGTTGAAGGGGGACTAAACTACAATGAGCAGTTCTTC. V is TRBV29-1 and J is TRBJ2-1, with 7 positions matching TRBD2. With 1 base clipped from V and 3 bases from J, the junction kept 3 bases outside the gene matches. CDR1 SQVTM and CDR2 ANQGSEA come from the germline V gene. This CDR3 has 14 amino acids.